The present TCR beta chain was sequenced within a study of PD-1 blockade in classical Hodgkin lymphoma. Whole-study results and caveats: TCR diversity rose significantly by C4D1 in CD4+ but not CD8+ cells. Any patient who commenced nivolumab under 1 year after ASCT was excluded. Baseline diversity was lower in partial responders and progressors than complete responders.

Looked up from germline, CDR1 is SGHDN and CDR2 is FVKESK. This CDR3 spans 13 amino acids. V was clipped by 1 base and J by 0 bases, with 3 bases between them. On this clone itself: What it binds is not known.

Time point specified: cycle 4 day 1 (C4D1), after 6 weeks of nivolumab. Each patient relapsed following autologous stem cell transplantation, and prior brentuximab vedotin exposure differed. Best outcomes ranged across complete response, partial response and progressive disease. Profiled with immunoSEQ multiplex PCR; TCRdb holds only in-frame clones, not every one. The sample consists of 75,000 to 95,000 clones, under 85% of them appearing once. This sequence joins TRBV14 and TRBJ1-2; no clear D gene. The receptor was derived from a human donor with classical Hodgkin lymphoma. The sequencing here drew on peripheral blood mononuclear cells (PBMCs), taken before the fourth cycle of nivolumab. The CDR3 region has the DNA TGTGCCAGCAGCCAAGCGACTAACTATGGCTACACCTTC. Translation gives CASSQATNYGYTF.